This T cell receptor (beta chain) was retrieved from a study of T cell responses to AZD1222 COVID-19 vaccine. Whole-study results and caveats: Vaccine-related CD4 TCRs covered spike, predominating at 160-218 and 743-854. Baseline testing showed seropositivity in only a handful of AZD1222 recipients. Donors skewed white British and female; clonal diversity was possibly underestimated. The peak T cell response came first, and repertoires were sampled only after it.

CDR1 and CDR2 (germline): MNHNS, SASEGT. There are 15 residues in the CDR3. The V gene end was trimmed by 3 bases and the J gene end by 10 bases; junction bases not matched to a gene: 6. Here immunoSEQ multiplex PCR was the method, and the copy in TCRdb shows in-frame clones only, minus some. The table records tens of thousands of clones, roughly 90% of them present only once. This clone has only a few counts. Its antigen is not known. The receptor was derived from an adult in good health. The chain couples TRBV6-1 to TRBJ1-6; 10 nucleotides agree with TRBD1. The specimen was peripheral blood, collected on day 0 of MenACWY control vaccination. The CDR3 spells CASSDGQGGRSPLHF. In nucleotides, the CDR3 is TGTGCCAGCAGTGATGGACAGGGGGGGAGGTCACCCCTCCACTTT.